This TCR beta chain was recovered during a study of T cell responses to AZD1222 COVID-19 vaccine (dated by TCRdb to the early 2020s). For context, the study as a whole: Because spike-specific TCR depth and breadth did not differ between the two schedules, AZD1222 recipients who got a second dose at roughly 4 weeks were pooled with those who got a second dose at roughly 12 weeks. A total of just over 230 trial participants underwent TCR sequencing, of whom about 200 received two doses of AZD1222 and about 25 received two doses of the MenACWY control vaccine. Trial participants were enrolled by age into 18-55, 56-69 and 70-plus year subgroups, with roughly 150, 30 and 60 TCR-sequenced participants respectively. Findings and caveats that apply to the study as a whole: Participants were mostly white British, with more females than males. The authors suggested clonal diversity may have been underestimated. Only five to seven AZD1222 recipients were SARS-CoV-2 seropositive at baseline, limiting conclusions about previously exposed vaccinees. Vaccine-associated CD4 TCRs spanned the whole spike protein, with dominant responses in regions 160-218 and 743-854. Reportedly, almost half of the unique spike-specific TCRs recognized epitopes lying outside the regions that are mutated in the B.1.351 and B.1.1.7 variants. Because no samples from the day 14 peak response were available, repertoires could be characterized only after the peak T cell response. After two AZD1222 doses, both the breadth and the depth of spike-specific TCRs were significantly higher than at day 0 and than in MenACWY recipients. The 56-69-year group was small, and its depth increase did not reach significance, likely because of low power.

This specimen's time point label, interpreted: baseline before first vaccination. Vaccinee samples came from UK trials COV001 and COV002, including a single-blind randomized controlled phase 2/3 trial of AZD1222 (ChAdOx1 nCoV-19) in healthy adults. For TCRbeta chain sequencing, PBMC samples from trial participants were taken at day 0 and at day 28 after the second dose. A remark on this clone: Its antigen has not been determined. Base qualities were left out, and no much larger clone turns up one base away.

The CDR3 regions of human TCRbeta chains were analyzed by immunosequencing. The published analysis was carried out like this. TCRs in the repertoires were compared against a reference library of SARS-CoV-2-specific TCRs that had been generated with the MIRA antigen-specificity platform. Breadth was defined as the fraction of unique TCRs that were SARS-CoV-2-associated. Depth was defined as the fraction of total T cells that were SARS-CoV-2-associated. Using the MIRA data, each spike-specific TCR was mapped to the spike region that the TCR reacts to and placed in a CD4 or CD8 class. Log10-transformed breadth and depth values were compared by one-way ANOVA with Sidak's multiple comparisons tests. TCRdb took over this immuneACCESS table, retaining in-frame rearrangements with V and J assigned. Such tables are incomplete; in checked studies, under half of the missing clones stem from an unresolved V gene, and the remainder is unexplained. For V, J and clone size, that table is used; D and trimming come from the DNA. This sample gives 150,000 to 200,000 clones in total; around 92% of them show up just once. Of the sample, approximately 9.6% is held by the ten largest clones.

The starting material was peripheral blood, obtained on day 0 of AZD1222 vaccination. The receptor comes from an adult in good health.

CDR3 region: CASSLPGWGRKNTEAFF. Read as DNA, the sequence is TGTGCCAGCAGCCTACCTGGCTGGGGGCGGAAGAACACTGAAGCTTTCTTT. This sequence uses TRBV7-9 and TRBJ1-1; TRBD1 is possibly the D segment (6 matching bases). Cut back by 5 bases and 1 base, the V and J ends lie 20 bases apart. Reading from cysteine to phenylalanine, the CDR3 counts 17 amino acids. The entry retains the CDR3 DNA only, 51 bases that are in frame from base 1. In the germline V gene (reference sequence), CDR1 corresponds to SEHNR and CDR2 to FQNEAQ.